The 24 T cell receptor beta chains reported below all come from one sample, sequenced in a study of CD8+ T cells in alopecia areata. RNA was extracted and reverse transcribed into cDNA as the sequencing template. Sequencing used immunoSEQ multiplex PCR; TCRdb keeps in-frame clones, though not all of them. This table holds 120,000 or so clones, less than 50% found once. Sequencing was done on a sample of NKG2D-low CD8+ T cells sorted from blood. The receptors shown here come from a human donor with alopecia areata.

The rearrangement joins TRBV19 to TRBJ2-7, with a tentative D call TRBD2 (6 bases). The CDR3 contains 14 residues. The V gene's germline CDR1 is LNHDA and CDR2 SQIVND (reference sequence). Deletions cut 5 bases from V and 2 bases from J, with 13 bases between. CDR3 sequence reads: CASSPGDTAYEQYF. For the CDR3, the DNA is TGTGCCAGTAGTCCGGGGGATACCGCCTACGAGCAGTACTTC.

The sample holds a few counts of this clone. This rearrangement joins TRBV29-1 to TRBJ2-1; D is undetermined. This CDR3 is built from 14 residues. Germline V gives CDR1 SQVTM, CDR2 ANQGSEA. Trimming took off 5 bases at V and 6 bases at J, with 17 bases between the two ends. CDR3 amino acids: CSVSGPIKLNEQFF. The CDR3, as DNA: TGCAGCGTTTCAGGACCGATTAAGCTCAATGAGCAGTTCTTC.

The J gene is TRBJ1-1, the V gene TRBV29-1; D ambiguous. V was shortened by 1 base and J by 13 bases, with 10 bases between the two germline ends. Germline CDR1 SQVTM, CDR2 ANQGSEA. There are 10 residues in the CDR3. For the CDR3, the DNA is TGCAGCGTTGAAGTCCGGCCGCTTTTCTTT. Protein sequence: CSVEVRPLFF.

This clone came up a few times. This chain connects TRBV10-2 to TRBJ2-2, with D perhaps matching TRBD1 (6 bases). The V gene's germline CDR1 is WSHSY and CDR2 SAAADI. The length of the CDR3 is 13 residues. The V end was cut by 5 bases, the J end by 5 bases, with 9 bases between. This chain's CDR3 is CASSYTGTGELFF. CDR3 nucleotides: TGCGCCAGCAGTTATACAGGGACCGGGGAGCTGTTTTTT.

The chain is built from TRBV4-1 and TRBJ2-7; tentative D call: TRBD1 (5 bases). The CDR3 runs to 13 residues. Germline values: CDR1 MGHRA, CDR2 YSYEKL. Trimming cost V 1 base and J 3 bases, with 7 bases left between them. The CDR3 is CASSQGQFYEQYF. The CDR3 bases are TGCGCCAGCAGCCAAGGACAGTTCTACGAGCAGTACTTC.

There are a few counts of this clone. Within the sample, other DNA sequences also encode this same CDR3. CDR3 sequence reads: CSVEGLQETQYF. CDR3 nucleotides: TGCAGCGTTGAAGGGCTACAAGAGACCCAGTACTTC. The gene calls are TRBV29-1 and TRBJ2-5; D gene ambiguous. There are 12 residues in the CDR3. Trimming cost V 1 base and J 2 bases, with 5 bases left between them. Germline CDR1 SQVTM, CDR2 ANQGSEA.

The chain has TRBV29-1 and TRBJ2-5; TRBD1 matches at 7 bases. Near its end, the DNA agrees better with TRBJ2-7, so the J call may be wrong. Germline CDR1 is SQVTM and CDR2 is ANQGSEA. The CDR3 covers 12 residues. The CDR3 DNA reads TGCAGCGTTGAAGGACAGGGCTACGAGCAGTACTTC. Translated, it gives CSVEGQGYEQYF.

This sequence joins TRBV30 and TRBJ1-2; D is uncertain. V gave up 1 base and J gave up 3 bases, with 6 bases separating them. The germline V gene encodes CDR1 GTSNPN and CDR2 SVGIG (reference sequence). The CDR3 consists of 12 residues. CDR3 loop: CAWSGVDYGYTF. In DNA, the CDR3 is TGTGCCTGGAGTGGGGTAGACTATGGCTACACCTTC.

The V and J genes are TRBV28 and TRBJ2-7, with D possibly being TRBD1 (5 bases). Trimming shortened V by 1 base and J by 2 bases, and 12 bases separated the two germline ends. The CDR3 totals 15 residues. Germline CDR1 MDHEN, CDR2 SYDVKM. CDR3 in DNA: TGTGCCAGCAGTTTATTCCAGGGATCTACCTACGAGCAGTACTTC. Amino acid sequence: CASSLFQGSTYEQYF.

In its sample, this clone was seen a few times. V is TRBV29-1 and J is TRBJ1-2; D unresolved. Germline lookup yields CDR1 SQVTM and CDR2 ANQGSEA. There are 11 residues in the CDR3. The V end was cut by 1 base, the J end by 8 bases, with 8 bases between. The DNA of the CDR3 is TGCAGCGTTGAAGGTCCCGAGGGCTACACCTTC. Residues: CSVEGPEGYTF.

This clone has just a few counts. The rearrangement links TRBV2 to TRBJ2-7; D is undetermined. The V gene lost 8 bases and the J gene lost 3 bases, with 11 bases spanning the gap. Germline lookup yields CDR1 SNHLY and CDR2 FYNNEI. The CDR3 loop spans 12 amino acids. CDR3 sequence reads: CASFVGLYEQYF. The CDR3 bases are TGTGCCAGCTTCGTAGGCCTCTACGAGCAGTACTTC.

The V and J genes are TRBV7-2 and TRBJ2-5, with 9 bases lining up with TRBD2. With V trimmed by 6 bases and J by 1 base, 6 bases remained unmatched. This CDR3 comprises 15 residues. CDR1 is SGHTA, CDR2 FQGNSA, per germline. This CDR3 is CASSSSGEFQETQYF. Written as DNA, the CDR3 is TGTGCCAGCAGTTCTAGCGGGGAGTTCCAAGAGACCCAGTACTTC.

This clone was counted only a few times. This sequence joins TRBV29-1 and TRBJ2-1; D is undetermined. The CDR3 spans 11 residues. CDR1 SQVTM and CDR2 ANQGSEA come from the germline V gene. V was trimmed by 3 bases and J by 4 bases, leaving 4 bases between them. The CDR3 coding sequence is TGCAGCGTTGATGAGTACAATGAGCAGTTCTTC. This codes for CSVDEYNEQFF.

In regard to this clone: The sample has other DNA sequences that encode this CDR3 too. The rearrangement uses TRBV29-1 and TRBJ2-7; D may be TRBD2 (6 bases). This CDR3 has 13 residues. V lost 4 bases to trimming and J lost 0 bases, with 10 bases between them. Per germline, CDR1 SQVTM and CDR2 ANQGSEA. Written as DNA, the CDR3 is TGCAGCGTTGTGGGAGGTACCTCCTACGAGCAGTACTTC. Protein sequence: CSVVGGTSYEQYF.

The V call is TRBV28, the J call TRBJ2-5, with D perhaps assigned TRBD1 or TRBD2 (5 bases each). The ends were cut back, 4 bases at V and 4 bases at J, with 10 bases in the middle. The CDR3 spans 13 residues. Germline V gene sequence: CDR1 MDHEN, CDR2 SYDVKM. The CDR3 loop reads CASSWPGAETQYF. CDR3 coding DNA: TGTGCCAGCAGTTGGCCCGGGGCAGAGACCCAGTACTTC.

The chain employs TRBV29-1 and TRBJ2-1; D gene ambiguous. Germline V gene lookup returns CDR1 SQVTM and CDR2 ANQGSEA. The ends were cut back, 6 bases at V and 7 bases at J, with 10 bases in the middle. The CDR3 has 11 amino acids. This CDR3 is CSVSDRNEQFF. The CDR3 nucleotides read TGCAGCGTCTCCGATCGGAATGAGCAGTTCTTC.

The sample holds a few counts of this clone. This chain joins TRBV29-1 and TRBJ2-1; D remains unclear. Germline CDR1 SQVTM, CDR2 ANQGSEA. V lost 0 bases and J 6 bases, leaving 9 bases between the germline ends. The CDR3 is 13 amino acids. CDR3 amino acids: CSVEEVPRNEQFF. The CDR3 nucleotides are TGCAGCGTTGAAGAGGTCCCCCGCAATGAGCAGTTCTTC.

The CDR3 DNA is TGCAGCGCAACAGGGGGTACTGAAGCTTTCTTT. It translates to CSATGGTEAFF. The rearrangement uses TRBV29-1 and TRBJ1-1; 8 positions agree with TRBD1. Germline lookup yields CDR1 SQVTM and CDR2 ANQGSEA. The CDR3 extends over 11 amino acids. After removal of 7 bases from V and 5 bases from J, the junction contained 3 bases not matched to a gene.

This clone appeared a few times. The chain employs TRBV29-1 and TRBJ2-7; 9 bases line up with TRBD1. Losses at the gene ends were 4 bases for V and 6 bases for J; bases not matched to a gene: 4. Germline lookup yields CDR1 SQVTM and CDR2 ANQGSEA. The CDR3 totals 12 residues. The CDR3 coding sequence is TGCAGCGTTGCGGGACAGGGTGGCGAGCAGTACTTC. Protein sequence: CSVAGQGGEQYF.

The chain has TRBV29-1 and TRBJ2-5; D not resolved. TRBJ2-7 explains the end of the DNA better; the J call may be wrong. This CDR3 is built from 11 residues. Germline CDR1 SQVTM, CDR2 ANQGSEA. In DNA form, the CDR3 reads TGCAGCGCAGAGGACGGATACGAGCAGTACTTC. It specifies CSAEDGYEQYF.

This clone was counted a few times. This chain connects TRBV29-1 to TRBJ2-7; the D gene is possibly TRBD1 (5 bases). Trimming took off 6 bases at V and 3 bases at J, with 18 bases between the two ends. The length of the CDR3 is 14 residues. Germline V CDR1 and CDR2: SQVTM, ANQGSEA. Here the CDR3 reads CSVGHPGNYYEQYF. For the CDR3, the DNA is TGCAGCGTCGGACATCCTGGTAACTACTACGAGCAGTACTTC.

V gene TRBV2 combines with J gene TRBJ2-7; the D gene is possibly TRBD2 (7 bases). With 6 bases removed from V and 4 bases from J, the gap between germline ends came to 19 bases. This CDR3 contains 15 residues. Germline CDR1 is SNHLY and CDR2 is FYNNEI. The CDR3 spells CASRDMGGRGYEQYF. In nucleotides, the CDR3 is TGTGCCAGCAGAGACATGGGGGGGCGCGGATACGAGCAGTACTTC.

The gene calls are TRBV7-8 and TRBJ2-2; D gene ambiguous. Germline lookup yields CDR1 SGHVS and CDR2 FQNEAQ. With 1 base removed from V and 6 bases from J, the gap between germline ends came to 6 bases. The CDR3 covers 13 residues. CDR3 loop: CASSLGGAGELFF. CDR3 sequence (DNA): TGTGCCAGCAGCTTAGGCGGAGCCGGGGAGCTGTTTTTT.

This sequence joins TRBV30 and TRBJ2-1; D unresolved. V lost 3 bases to trimming and J lost 6 bases, with 9 bases between them. Germline V gene lookup returns CDR1 GTSNPN and CDR2 SVGIG (reference sequence). The CDR3 extends over 12 amino acids. The CDR3 here is CAWRVFGNEQFF. The CDR3, as DNA: TGTGCCTGGAGGGTCTTCGGCAATGAGCAGTTCTTC.